A single sample gave rise to the 7 T cell receptor beta chains below, sequenced in a study of post-analysis software for immune sequencing data. Findings of the study overall: In patients, TRBV5-6, TRBV5-1 and TRBV20-1 belonged to five TRBV segments found more frequently than in controls.

Researchers reported that TCR beta cDNA libraries carried unique molecular identifiers. MiXCR, run by TCRdb on the PCR reads, gives a single entry per CDR3 protein. The data contain 450,000 to 650,000 distinct CDR3 sequences, 44% of them singletons. No antigen has been identified for these receptors. Specimen: blood. These receptors were taken from a girl between 10 and 17 years old with multiple sclerosis.

In this sample, this clonotype turned up a few times. The gene calls are TRBV5-1 and TRBJ2-5; 13 positions match TRBD2. The DNA matches TRBJ2-7 better at its end, which makes the J call doubtful. Germline V CDR1 and CDR2: SGHRS, YFSETQ. The CDR3 extends over 15 amino acids. CDR3 nucleotide sequence: TGCGCCAGCAGCTCACTAGCGGGAGGGCCGAACGAGCAGTACTTC. It specifies CASSSLAGGPNEQYF.

V usage is TRBV10-3 and J usage is TRBJ2-3, with TRBD2 identical over 7 bases. Trimming took 8 bases from V and 6 from J; bases not matched to a gene: 2. This CDR3 has 11 residues. Germline CDR1 and CDR2: ENHRY and SYGVKD. The CDR3 DNA sequence: TGTGCCATCGGGCGGGGGGATACGCAGTATTTT. Its translation is CAIGRGDTQYF.

This chain uses TRBV10-3 with TRBJ2-5; D gene uncertain. The V gene lost 0 bases and the J gene lost 2 bases, with 7 bases spanning the gap. Germline values: CDR1 ENHRY, CDR2 SYGVKD. This CDR3 has 14 amino acids. CDR3 DNA: TGTGCCATCAGTGAGTCTCACTCTCAAGAGACCCAGTACTTC. Protein sequence: CAISESHSQETQYF.

This clonotype was counted between two and nine times. DNA of the CDR3: TGTGCCAGCAGCAAAGTCCCAGATACGCAGTATTTT. Translated, it gives CASSKVPDTQYF. The rearrangement joins TRBV7-2 to TRBJ2-3; no reliable D call. The CDR3 loop spans 12 amino acids. V shed 5 bases and J shed 4 bases, with 7 bases lying between them. Germline CDR1 reads SGHTA; CDR2 reads FQGNSA.

This clonotype was observed a handful of times. CDR3 protein: CASSFGAGPYSTDTQYF. CDR3 DNA sequence: TGTGCCAGCAGCTTCGGCGCGGGACCTTATAGCACAGATACGCAGTATTTT. The chain uses TRBV7-2 and TRBJ2-3; TRBD2 is a possible D gene (6 bases). Trimming shortened V by 3 bases and J by 0 bases, and 16 bases separated the two germline ends. Germline CDR1 and CDR2: SGHTA and FQGNSA. CDR3 length: 17 amino acids.

This clonotype occurred a few times. This chain uses TRBV12-3 or TRBV12-4 with TRBJ2-1; weak D call: TRBD2 (8 bases). The CDR3 runs 16 residues. V lost 5 bases, J lost 0 bases, and 14 bases lay in between. The chain's CDR3 is CASSRRGDSSYNEQFF. CDR3 DNA: TGTGCCAGCAGTCGGCGGGGGGACAGCTCCTACAATGAGCAGTTCTTC.

This clonotype was counted between two and nine times. The chain recombines TRBV10-3 with TRBJ1-1; D ambiguous. V was clipped by 6 bases and J by 0 bases, with 11 bases between them. CDR1 ENHRY and CDR2 SYGVKD come from the germline V gene. The CDR3 runs to 14 residues. The CDR3 bases are TGTGCCATCAGCCCGAGGACGGTGAACACTGAAGCTTTCTTT. It specifies CAISPRTVNTEAFF.